The clone carrying this T cell receptor (beta chain) is medium-sized (0.01 to 0.1%) by share. This sample was included in a study of T cell changes during pregnancy in multiple sclerosis. The CDR3 contains 15 residues. Between the trimmed V and J ends, which lost 1 base and 0 bases, there was a span of 9 bases. Germline CDR1 reads MGHRA; CDR2 reads YSYEKL. The data were produced by immunoSEQ multiplex PCR, yet TCRdb's version contains in-frame clones alone and is incomplete. The sample lists 55,000 to 85,000 clones, 80% to 95% seen once, with around 2% in the top ten. This TCR was sampled from a female donor with multiple sclerosis, enrolled in a pregnancy study. V gene TRBV4-1 combines with J gene TRBJ1-1, with D perhaps matching TRBD1 (5 bases). Here the sequenced sample was peripheral blood, taken in the second trimester of pregnancy. DNA of the CDR3: TGCGCCAGCAGCCAAGGAGGACATATGAACACTGAAGCTTTCTTT. It codes for CASSQGGHMNTEAFF.